This T cell receptor (beta chain) stems from a study of identical twins. One entry per CDR3 protein, called by TCRdb with MiXCR from the 5' RACE reads. The sample yields hundreds of thousands of distinct CDR3 sequences, 6.5% to 9.5% seen once. This clonotype was seen a handful of times. Its antigen is still unknown. Study-level findings and limits: A lower insertion count was a feature of abundant cord blood beta clonotypes, with no such feature in memory repertoires. Models underestimated how often monozygotic twins shared out-of-frame TCR alpha.

J gave up 5 bases and V 4 bases, and 11 bases lay outside the gene matches. Per germline, CDR1 DFQATT and CDR2 SNEGSKA (reference sequence). CDR3 size: 15 residues. This sample was shared with a second study, whose subject was yellow fever vaccine responses in identical twins.

The chain joins TRBV20-1 to TRBJ2-3; 8 bases fit TRBD2. The receptor's source is a woman in her late teens or twenties in good health. The specimen sequenced was memory (CD45RO+) T cells sorted from blood. This CDR3 reads CSATPGAGDRDTQYF. The CDR3 DNA is TGCAGTGCTACCCCCGGAGCGGGAGATAGAGATACGCAGTATTTT.